The present entry profiles one T cell receptor beta chain with its context. This sample is part of a study of CD8 T cells in Susac syndrome. From germline, CDR1 is SEHNR and CDR2 FQNEAQ (reference sequence). Trimming took 4 bases from V and 7 from J; bases not matched to a gene: 8. The CDR3 consists of 15 residues. When the RNA was reverse transcribed, random hexamers were used with an input of about 0.45 to 1 ug. TCRdb redid the calling of the immunoSEQ multiplex PCR reads with MiXCR, one entry per CDR3 protein. The sample gives 150,000 to 200,000 distinct CDR3 sequences, roughly 95% of which show up once; around 0.093% is in the top ten.

This chain links TRBV7-9 with TRBJ2-1, with 9 bases identical to TRBD1. The TCR was taken from a human donor with multiple sclerosis. The specimen was CD4+ T cells from PBMCs. The CDR3 DNA reads as TGTGCCAGCAGCTCGCCGGGACAGGGCGGGAATGAGCAGTTCTTC. Protein: CASSSPGQGGNEQFF. Full variable domain (remainder filled in from reference TRBV7-9 and TRBJ2-1): DTGVSQNPRHKITKRGQNVTFRCDPISEHNRLYWYRQTLGQGPEFLTYFQNEAQLEKSRLLSDRFSAERPKGSFSTLEIQRTEQGDSAMYLCASSSPGQGGNEQFFGPGTRLTVL.